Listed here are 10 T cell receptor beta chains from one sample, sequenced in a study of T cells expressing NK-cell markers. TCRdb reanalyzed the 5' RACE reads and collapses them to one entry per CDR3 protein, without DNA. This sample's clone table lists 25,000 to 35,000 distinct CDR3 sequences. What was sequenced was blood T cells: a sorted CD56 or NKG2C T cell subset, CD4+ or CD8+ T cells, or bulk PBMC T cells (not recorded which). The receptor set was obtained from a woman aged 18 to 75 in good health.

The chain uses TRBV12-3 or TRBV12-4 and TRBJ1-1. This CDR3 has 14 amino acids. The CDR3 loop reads CASSYISLNTEAFF.

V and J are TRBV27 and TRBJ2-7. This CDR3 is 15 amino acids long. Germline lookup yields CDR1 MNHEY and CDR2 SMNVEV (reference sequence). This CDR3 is CASLTGRGSTYEQYF.

CDR3 in amino acids: CATSIWTGGDYTF. V is TRBV15 and J is TRBJ1-2; as DNA is missing, the TRBD1 call by TCRdb cannot be tested. The CDR3 totals 13 residues. Germline V CDR1 and CDR2: LNHNV, YYDKDF (reference sequence).

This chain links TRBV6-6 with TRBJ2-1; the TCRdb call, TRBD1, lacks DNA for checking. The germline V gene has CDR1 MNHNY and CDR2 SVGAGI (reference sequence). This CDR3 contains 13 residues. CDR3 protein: CASMIARGNEQFF.

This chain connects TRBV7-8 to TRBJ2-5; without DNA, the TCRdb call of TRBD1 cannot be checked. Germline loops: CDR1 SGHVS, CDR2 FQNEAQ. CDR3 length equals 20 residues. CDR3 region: CASSLAWGYTPRSGRETQYF.

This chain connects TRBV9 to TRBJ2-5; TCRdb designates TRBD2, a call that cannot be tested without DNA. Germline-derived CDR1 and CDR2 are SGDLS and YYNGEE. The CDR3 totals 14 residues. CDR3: CASSVDAEGETQYF.

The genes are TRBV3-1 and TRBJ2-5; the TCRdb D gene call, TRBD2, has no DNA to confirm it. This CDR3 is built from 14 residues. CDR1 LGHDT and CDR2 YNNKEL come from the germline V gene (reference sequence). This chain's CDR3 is CASSRVARGETQYF.

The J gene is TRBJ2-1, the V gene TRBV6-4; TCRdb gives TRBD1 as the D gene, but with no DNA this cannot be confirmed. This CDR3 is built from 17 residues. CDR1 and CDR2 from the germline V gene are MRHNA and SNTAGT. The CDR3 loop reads CASSEIMGAPPDNEQFF.

The CDR3 here is CASSLNPSSTDTQYF. V and J are TRBV12-3 or TRBV12-4 and TRBJ2-3. The CDR3 is made up of 15 amino acids.

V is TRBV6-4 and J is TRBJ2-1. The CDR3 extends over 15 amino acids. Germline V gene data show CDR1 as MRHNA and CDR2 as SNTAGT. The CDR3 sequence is CASSDSNSGADEQFF.